This TCR beta chain was identified during a study of blood T cell repertoires in COVID-19. Produced via immunoSEQ multiplex PCR; TCRdb's table is partial and in-frame only. Of over 200,000 clones listed, 70% to 90% were seen once; the top ten hold roughly 10%. From germline, CDR1 is LGHDT and CDR2 YNNKEL (reference sequence). The CDR3 contains 16 residues. The V segment lost 1 base and the J segment 8 bases; nucleotides outside the gene matches: 10. The chain employs TRBV3-1 (or the pseudogene TRBV3-2) and TRBJ2-2; 7 bases line up with TRBD1. Sequenced sample: PBMCs or T cells enriched from blood (not recorded which). The TCR originated in a man under 40 who had recovered from COVID-19. CDR3 sequence (DNA): TGTGCCAGCAGCCAAGTTACAGGGGTTATGGGAGGGGAGCTGTTTTTT. Protein: CASSQVTGVMGGELFF.